This T cell receptor beta chain was identified in a study of sequential checkpoint blockade in melanoma. Study at large: Arm A got nivolumab then ipilimumab; arm B the reverse, 1:1.

Using immunoSEQ multiplex PCR, the repertoire was profiled, and TCRdb retains in-frame clones only, with some absent. Among about 9,100 clones listed, about 68% were seen once. Treatment meaning: randomized to nivolumab then ipilimumab (arm A) or the reverse (arm B). Germline V gene sequence: CDR1 MGHRA, CDR2 YSYEKL. CDR3 length equals 16 residues. The V gene end was trimmed by 0 bases and the J gene end by 0 bases; junction bases not matched to a gene: 1. The TCR sequence derives from a human donor with melanoma. V gene TRBV4-1 combines with J gene TRBJ2-1; TRBD1 agrees at 8 bases. The source material was CD8+ T cells sorted from blood (inferred from file names), sampled from a patient given nivolumab and ipilimumab in sequence. The CDR3 DNA follows: TGCGCCAGCAGCCAAGAAACAGGGGGCTCCTACAATGAGCAGTTCTTC. Translation gives CASSQETGGSYNEQFF.